The 16 T cell receptor beta chains below were found in one sample sequenced in a study of T-cell reconstitution after alpha-beta-depleted transplantation in children listed by TCRdb under 2016. The method behind the library was PCR. Data came from an Illumina HiSeq 2500. TCR libraries were prepared with molecular barcoding, using unique molecular identifiers to normalize TCRbeta repertoire quantification. The public reads were quality trimmed at Q25 with fastp and then assembled into clones with MiXCR by TCRdb, keeping productive beta chains. Rows are combined by CDR3 protein, so each entry shows the most common genes and DNA. This sample comprises about 610,000 distinct CDR3 sequences, roughly a tenth of them detected only once. Clones ranked in the top ten supply roughly 3.9% of the sample. The specimen was PBMCs from the stem cell graft donor, collected from the stem cell graft. Every receptor here comes from a human donor who donated a stem cell graft to a child with acute myeloid leukemia.

This clonotype was seen repeatedly, ten times or more. The chain uses TRBV20-1 and TRBJ2-7; D unclear. There are 14 residues in the CDR3. V lost 2 bases and J lost 3, with 14 bases in between. CDR1 and CDR2 (germline): DFQATT, SNEGSKA (reference sequence). CDR3 residues: CSARTRQDGYEQYF. CDR3 nucleotide sequence: TGCAGTGCTAGAACCCGTCAGGATGGCTACGAGCAGTACTTC.

CDR3 loop: CSVSGTGGELFF. The CDR3 DNA reads TGCAGCGTGAGCGGGACCGGCGGGGAGCTGTTTTTT. The chain couples TRBV29-1 to TRBJ2-2, with 7 bases matching TRBD2. After removal of 6 bases from V and 7 bases from J, the junction contained 5 bases not matched to a gene. CDR1 is SQVTM, CDR2 ANQGSEA, per germline. The CDR3 is 12 amino acids.

This clonotype was detected a few times. The chain combines TRBV20-1 with TRBJ2-6; D is unclear. The CDR3 consists of 15 residues. In germline, CDR1 is DFQATT, CDR2 SNEGSKA (reference sequence). V gave up 3 bases and J gave up 0 bases, with 9 bases separating them. CDR3 DNA sequence: TGCAGTGCTAGGACCCCAGGCTCTGGGGCCAACGTCCTGACTTTC. Encoded protein: CSARTPGSGANVLTF.

This clonotype was found many times. This chain uses TRBV6-2 or TRBV6-3 with TRBJ2-1; D may correspond to TRBD1 or TRBD2 (5 bases each). The CDR3 is made up of 13 amino acids. Germline-derived CDR1 and CDR2 are MNHEY and SVGEGT. V lost 6 bases and J 9 bases, leaving 15 bases between the germline ends. CDR3 nucleotide sequence: TGTGCCAGCAGGGGGACCGCCCAAAGTGAGCAGTTCTTC. Translated: CASRGTAQSEQFF.

The rearrangement uses TRBV7-2 and TRBJ2-7; 7 bases line up with TRBD2. V was clipped by 1 base and J by 3 bases; unmatched bases: 6. The CDR3 totals 15 residues. The V gene's germline CDR1 is SGHTA and CDR2 FQGNSA. CDR3 in amino acids: CASSLGLAENYEQYF. The CDR3 region has the DNA TGTGCCAGCAGCTTAGGGCTAGCGGAAAACTACGAGCAGTACTTC.

This clonotype was seen at least ten times. The V call is TRBV11-1, the J call TRBJ1-1; 8 bases align to TRBD1. This CDR3 region has 16 residues. CDR1 and CDR2 (germline): SGHAT, FQDESV (reference sequence). J was trimmed by 4 bases and V by 2 bases; bases with no gene match: 9. The CDR3 nucleotides are TGTGCCAGCAGCTTACGGCGCGGGACAGGAGGCACTGAAGCTTTCTTT. This codes for CASSLRRGTGGTEAFF.

The chain uses TRBV7-2 and TRBJ2-7, with unresolved D. With 1 base removed from V and 4 bases from J, the gap between germline ends came to 11 bases. The CDR3 runs 14 residues. The germline CDR1 and CDR2 sequences are SGHTA and FQGNSA. The CDR3 region is CASSLGPYGYEQYF. The CDR3 coding sequence is TGTGCCAGCAGCTTAGGACCGTATGGATACGAGCAGTACTTC.

This clonotype turned up a few times. The rearrangement joins TRBV20-1 to TRBJ2-1; 7 bases are a match to TRBD2. The CDR3 has 12 amino acids. CDR1 is DFQATT, CDR2 SNEGSKA, per germline (reference sequence). V was clipped by 8 bases and J by 2 bases; unmatched bases: 3. CDR3 nucleotide sequence: TGCAGTCTAGCGGCCCCCTACAATGAGCAGTTCTTC. This gives the protein CSLAAPYNEQFF.

The genes are TRBV5-1 and TRBJ2-6; D is undetermined. The CDR3 is 14 residues long. Germline assignment: CDR1 SGHRS and CDR2 YFSETQ. V was trimmed by 0 bases and J by 4 bases, leaving 5 bases between them. The CDR3 protein is CASSLDDGANVLTF. CDR3 DNA sequence: TGCGCCAGCAGCTTGGACGACGGGGCCAACGTCCTGACTTTC.

The genes are TRBV20-1 and TRBJ2-2, with D tentatively TRBD2 (6 bases). The germline V gene has CDR1 DFQATT and CDR2 SNEGSKA (reference sequence). The length of the CDR3 is 14 residues. V was pared by 6 bases and J by 1 base, with 12 bases between. The CDR3 sequence is CSAKEGGNTGELFF. In nucleotides, the CDR3 is TGCAGTGCCAAGGAGGGAGGGAACACCGGGGAGCTGTTTTTT.

The chain joins TRBV5-5 to TRBJ2-3; 10 bases are shared with TRBD2. CDR3 length: 18 amino acids. Germline V lookup: CDR1 SGHKS, CDR2 YYEKEE (reference sequence). J was trimmed by 1 base and V by 0 bases; bases with no gene match: 8. The CDR3 DNA sequence: TGTGCCAGCAGCTTGGACGGTTCCGGGACTAGCGGCACAGATACGCAGTATTTT. Its translation: CASSLDGSGTSGTDTQYF.

This clonotype was seen repeatedly, ten times or more. The gene calls are TRBV20-1 and TRBJ2-7, with D possibly being TRBD1 (7 bases). The V gene's germline CDR1 is DFQATT and CDR2 SNEGSKA (reference sequence). CDR3 length equals 17 residues. V was pared by 0 bases and J by 2 bases, with 20 bases between. The CDR3 loop is CSARDGGRQGGTYEQYF. CDR3 DNA: TGCAGTGCTAGAGATGGGGGGCGACAGGGAGGCACCTACGAGCAGTACTTC.

This clonotype came up a few times. An end of the junction differs from the germline gene, which may be a read error. The chain joins TRBV12-3 or TRBV12-4 to TRBJ2-7; 9 nucleotides line up with TRBD1. The CDR3 runs 13 residues. The chain's CDR3 is CASSSPGQGPPNF. CDR3 DNA sequence: TGTGCCAGCAGCTCTCCGGGACAGGGCCCCCCGAACTTC.

This clonotype was counted only a few times. The chain has TRBV11-2 and TRBJ2-2; possibly TRBD1 for D (6 bases). This CDR3 is built from 16 residues. Per germline, CDR1 SGHAT and CDR2 FQNNGV. V lost 5 bases, J lost 0 bases, and 13 bases lay in between. The CDR3 loop is CASSPGQRSNTGELFF. The CDR3 nucleotides read TGTGCCAGCAGCCCCGGACAGAGATCGAACACCGGGGAGCTGTTTTTT.

The rearrangement links TRBV6-2 or TRBV6-3 to TRBJ2-3; 15 bases fit TRBD2. Losses at the gene ends were 4 bases for V and 4 bases for J; bases not matched to a gene: 9. Germline loops: CDR1 MNHEY, CDR2 SVGEGT. CDR3 length: 18 residues. CDR3 protein: CASSFWTSGGGSPDTQYF. The CDR3 nucleotides read TGTGCCAGCAGTTTCTGGACTAGCGGGGGGGGAAGCCCAGATACGCAGTATTTT.

There are a few counts of this clonotype. The chain has TRBV6-5 and TRBJ2-7; 10 bases agree with TRBD2. J was trimmed by 0 bases and V by 4 bases; bases with no gene match: 12. The length of the CDR3 is 18 residues. Germline CDR1 reads MNHEY; CDR2 reads SVGAGI. The CDR3 nucleotides read TGTGCCAGCAGTTCCGAGCGGGAGGGCCCGTGGGGCTCCTACGAGCAGTACTTC. Translating it yields CASSSEREGPWGSYEQYF.